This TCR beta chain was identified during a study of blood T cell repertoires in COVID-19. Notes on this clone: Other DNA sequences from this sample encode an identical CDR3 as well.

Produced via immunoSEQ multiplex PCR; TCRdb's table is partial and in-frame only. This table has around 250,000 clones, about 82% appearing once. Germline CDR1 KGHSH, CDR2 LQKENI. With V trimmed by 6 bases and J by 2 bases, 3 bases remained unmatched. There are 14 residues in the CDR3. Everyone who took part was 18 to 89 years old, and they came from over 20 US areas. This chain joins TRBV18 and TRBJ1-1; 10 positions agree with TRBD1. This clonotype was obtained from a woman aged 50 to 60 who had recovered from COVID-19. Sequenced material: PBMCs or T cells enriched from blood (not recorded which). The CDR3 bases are TGTGCCAGCTCGGGACAGGGGTTAAACACTGAAGCTTTCTTT. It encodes CASSGQGLNTEAFF.